This is a list of T cell receptor beta chains from one sample in a study of tumor-infiltrating lymphocytes in primary liver carcinoma. TCRdb redid the calling of the multiplex PCR reads with MiXCR, one entry per CDR3 protein. The sample has about 35,000 distinct CDR3 sequences, around 74% seen once. Sequenced: liver tumor tissue from sampling region 4. All receptors come from a middle-aged man with primary liver carcinoma and hepatitis B virus infection. Each CDR3 is given with its conserved first and last residue. Each record gives: CDR3 protein, CDR3 DNA, clone size, J gene, D gene, V gene. A D gene is named only where the DNA matches it firmly. Size is omitted from some rows. Given values are once, few, many or a class for expanded clones.

CASSTDRDLYGYTF | TGTGCCAGCAGCACCGACAGGGACCTCTATGGCTACACCTTC | NA | TRBJ1-2 | TRBD1 | TRBV6-6
CASSYRTDNVQFF | TGTGCCAGCAGCTACCGAACGGATAATGTGCAGTTCTTC | once | TRBJ2-1 | NA | TRBV5-5
CASSYVGRAFF | TGTGCCAGCAGCTATGTGGGACGAGCATTCTTT | NA | TRBJ1-1 | NA | TRBV5-6
CSHRTIGDYNEQFF | TGCAGTCATCGTACTATCGGAGACTACAATGAGCAGTTTTTC | NA | TRBJ2-1 | NA | TRBV29-1
CSVKSATDTQYF | TGCAGCGTTAAGTCAGCGACAGATACGCAGTATTTT | NA | TRBJ2-3 | NA | TRBV29-1
CASSPSGRADAQYF | TGTGCCAGCAGCCCCTCGGGACGGGCAGATGCGCAGTATTTT | NA | TRBJ2-3 | NA | TRBV11-2
CASSSAFNTEALF | TGTGCCAGCAGCTCAGCATTTAACACTGAAGCTCTCTTT | once | TRBJ1-1 | NA | TRBV11-3
CVSYDGTDTGELFF | TGCGTCAGCTACGACGGCACAGATACCGGGGAGCTGTTTTTT | NA | TRBJ2-2 | NA | TRBV10-1
CATSPSVGVSRGYTF | TGTGCCACCAGCCCTAGTGTTGGGGTTTCGAGGGGCTACACCTTC | NA | TRBJ1-2 | NA | TRBV7-9
CASSLDGGGGKNIQYF | TGTGCCAGCAGCTTAGATGGGGGGGGCGGGAAGAACATTCAGTACTTC | many | TRBJ2-4 | NA | TRBV7-2
CASCLGGTDLAKNIQYF | TGCGCCAGCTGCTTAGGAGGGACAGACCTAGCCAAAAACATTCAGTACTTC | NA | TRBJ2-4 | NA | TRBV5-1
CASSLTGLGEYKQYF | TGTGCCAGTAGCTTAACGGGATTGGGAGAATACAAGCAGTACTTC | NA | TRBJ2-7 | NA | TRBV11-1
CSSSSQGAAYNKQFF | TGCTCCAGCAGCTCTCAGGGGGCAGCCTACAATAAGCAGTTCTTC | NA | TRBJ2-1 | TRBD1 | TRBV5-1
CASSDGTDRSPLHF | TGTGCCAGCAGTGACGGGACAGACCGCTCACCCCTCCACTTT | many | TRBJ1-6 | TRBD1 | TRBV6-4
CPSSFVSGRAKSTDTQYF | TGCCCCAGCAGCTTCGTCAGCGGGAGGGCCAAAAGCACAGATACGCAGTATTTC | NA | TRBJ2-3 | TRBD2 | TRBV5-1
CASSYTGPFSGELVF | TGTGCCAGCAGCTATACAGGACCTTTCTCCGGGGAGCTGGTTTTT | NA | TRBJ2-2 | NA | TRBV11-1
CASSEGGIVSNRPHHF | TGTGCCAGCAGTGAAGGAGGAATAGTTAGCAATCGGCCCCATCACTTT | NA | TRBJ1-5 | NA | TRBV6-1
CFSSTAGPAFF | TGTTTCAGCAGTACGGCAGGGCCGGCTTTCTTT | NA | TRBJ1-1 | NA | TRBV6-2/TRBV6-3
CSSHLASSYKEQFF | TGTTCCAGCCACCTAGCGAGCTCCTACAAAGAGCAGTTCTTC | NA | TRBJ2-1 | NA | TRBV6-4
CASSSTLTNTQYF | TGTGCCAGCAGTTCGACACTAACAAATACGCAGTACTTT | NA | TRBJ2-3 | NA | TRBV6-2/TRBV6-3
CASIAREELLTQYF | TGTGCCAGCATCGCCCGGGAGGAGCTGTTAACCCAGTACTTC | NA | TRBJ2-5 | TRBD2 | TRBV12-3/TRBV12-4
CASSATGGSGKNIHCF | TGTGCCAGCAGTGCCACAGGGGGGTCCGGCAAAAACATTCACTGCTTC | NA | TRBJ2-4 | TRBD1 | TRBV6-1
CVSSSENSYEQYF | TGTGTCAGTAGCTCTGAGAACTCCTACGAGCAGTATTTC | NA | TRBJ2-7 | NA | TRBV7-9
CASSPHKGWGYTF | TGTGCTAGCAGCCCGCATAAGGGGTGGGGCTACACCTTC | NA | TRBJ1-2 | NA | TRBV7-8
CDSSLEGGNTEAFF | TGTGACAGCAGCCTGGAGGGAGGGAACACCGAAGCTTTCTTT | NA | TRBJ1-1 | NA | TRBV28
CAISVSSGRGGGEQFF | TGTGCCATCAGTGTATCTAGCGGGAGGGGTGGGGGTGAGCAGTTCTTC | NA | TRBJ2-1 | TRBD2 | TRBV10-3
CASSLGVAFQPQETQYF | TGTGCCAGCAGCTTAGGGGTCGCTTTCCAACCCCAAGAGACCCAGTACTTC | NA | TRBJ2-5 | NA | TRBV11-2
CASSRNTQSCNEQFF | TGTGCCAGTAGTCGGAACACCCAATCGTGCAATGAGCAGTTCTTC | few | TRBJ2-1 | NA | TRBV19
CASARWRAAHEQYF | TGTGCCAGCGCTCGATGGAGGGCAGCCCACGAGCAGTACTTC | NA | TRBJ2-7 | NA | TRBV6-5
CASSLAGHPYGYTF | TGTGCCAGCAGTTTAGCGGGACACCCCTATGGCTACACTTTC | NA | TRBJ1-2 | NA | TRBV28
CARQGSNTEAIF | TGTGCCAGACAGGGTTCGAACACTGAAGCCATCTTT | NA | TRBJ1-1 | TRBD1 | TRBV30
CASSQDQGGRARFRNEQFF | TGCGCCAGCAGCCAAGACCAAGGAGGGAGGGCCAGGTTTCGCAATGAGCAGTTCTTC | NA | TRBJ2-1 | TRBD2 | TRBV4-1
CAIKPSADMQYF | TGTGCCATCAAGCCCAGCGCAGATATGCAGTATTTT | NA | TRBJ2-3 | NA | TRBV6-1
CDSTLRWTGEDEQYF | TGTGACAGCACCTTACGATGGACAGGGGAAGACGAGCAGTACTTC | NA | TRBJ2-7 | TRBD1 | TRBV11-2
CVSRPSTDTQYF | TGTGTTAGCAGGCCCAGCACAGATACGCAGTATTTT | once | TRBJ2-3 | NA | TRBV6-1
CASSLQVVTETQYF | TGTGCCAGCAGTTTACAGGTGGTCACAGAGACCCAATACTTC | NA | TRBJ2-5 | NA | TRBV28
CASSLMARGF | TGCGCCAGCAGCTTGATGGCAAGGGGATTC | NA | TRBJ2-7 | NA | TRBV5-1
CASSAGGSYNDQFF | TGTGCCAGTTCAGCGGGAGGCTCCTACAATGATCAGTTCTTC | NA | TRBJ2-1 | TRBD2 | TRBV25-1
CANSLGGTYMQYF | TGTGCCAACAGCTTGGGGGGCACATATATGCAGTATTTT | NA | TRBJ2-3 | NA | TRBV11-3
CASGQDVQGTYDYTF | TGTGCCAGCGGCCAAGATGTCCAGGGTACCTATGACTACACATTC | NA | TRBJ1-2 | NA | TRBV4-2
CASSFARDSNEKLFF | TGTGCCAGCAGCTTCGCCAGGGACAGTAATGAAAAACTGTTTTTT | NA | TRBJ1-4 | TRBD1 | TRBV7-9
CANRHNDDEQYF | TGCGCCAACAGACATAACGACGACGAGCAGTACTTC | NA | TRBJ2-7 | NA | TRBV5-1
CTWNPSGNNEQSF | TGTACCTGGAATCCCAGCGGGAACAATGAGCAATCCTTC | NA | TRBJ2-1 | TRBD2 | TRBV30
CASSITGSAYEQYF | TGTGCCAGTAGCATAACGGGCTCAGCCTACGAGCAGTACTTC | NA | TRBJ2-7 | NA | TRBV6-6
CASGRTWTTSYNEQFF | TGTGCCAGCGGTAGAACCTGGACAACTTCCTACAATGAGCAGTTCTTC | NA | TRBJ2-1 | NA | TRBV28
CASSLLVQETQYF | TGTGCCAGCAGTTTACTAGTACAGGAGACCCAGTACTTC | NA | TRBJ2-5 | NA | TRBV6-2/TRBV6-3
CASSLDKAVKYF | TGTGCCAGCAGCTTGGACAAGGCCGTCAAATACTTC | medium-sized | TRBJ2-5 | NA | TRBV5-4
CASSTDSETGELFF | TGTGCGAGCAGCACAGACTCGGAGACTGGGGAGCTGTTTTTT | NA | TRBJ2-2 | NA | TRBV11-2
CVSSPPSPGTGITNGYTF | TGTGTCAGCAGTCCACCGAGCCCCGGGACAGGAATTACCAATGGCTACACTTTC | NA | TRBJ1-2 | TRBD1 | TRBV7-9
CASSLHQGQEEAQYF | TGCGCCAGCAGCTTGCATCAGGGCCAGGAAGAGGCCCAGTACTTC | NA | TRBJ2-5 | NA | TRBV5-1